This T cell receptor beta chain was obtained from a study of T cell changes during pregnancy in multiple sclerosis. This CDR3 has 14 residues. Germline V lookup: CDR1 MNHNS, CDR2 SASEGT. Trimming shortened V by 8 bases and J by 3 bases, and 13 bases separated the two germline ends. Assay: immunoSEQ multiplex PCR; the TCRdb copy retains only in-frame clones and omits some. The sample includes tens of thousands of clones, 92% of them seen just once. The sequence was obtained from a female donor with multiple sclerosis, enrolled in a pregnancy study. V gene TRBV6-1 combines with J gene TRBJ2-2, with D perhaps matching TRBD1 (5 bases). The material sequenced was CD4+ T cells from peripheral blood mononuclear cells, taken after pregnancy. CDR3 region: CASQLWGYTGELFF. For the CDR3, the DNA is TGTGCCAGCCAGCTTTGGGGCTACACCGGGGAGCTGTTTTTT.